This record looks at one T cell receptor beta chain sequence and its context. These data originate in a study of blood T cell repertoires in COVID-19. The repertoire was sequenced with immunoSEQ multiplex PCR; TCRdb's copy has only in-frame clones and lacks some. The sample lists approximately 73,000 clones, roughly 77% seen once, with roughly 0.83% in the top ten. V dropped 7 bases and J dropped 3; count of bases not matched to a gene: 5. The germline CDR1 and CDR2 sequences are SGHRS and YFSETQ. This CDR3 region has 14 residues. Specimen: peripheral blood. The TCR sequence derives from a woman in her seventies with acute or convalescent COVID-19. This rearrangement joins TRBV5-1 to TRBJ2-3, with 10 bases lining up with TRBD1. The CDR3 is CASGRDRGTDTQYF. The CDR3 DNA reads TGCGCCAGCGGCCGGGACAGGGGAACAGATACGCAGTATTTT.